The sequence of this T cell receptor beta chain was determined in a study of T cell repertoires in cytomegalovirus infection. Study at large: CMV epitopes that were recently identified and HLA-C-restricted were used alongside well-studied HLA-B-restricted ones. Both a matching HLA type and CMV infection were indicated by public TCR beta signatures.

The CDR3 runs 14 residues. Germline assignment: CDR1 SGDLS and CDR2 YYNGEE. Trimming stripped 0 bases from V and 5 bases from J, with 11 bases between. This clonotype was seen a handful of times. What it binds is not known. Study-level findings and limits: Ex vivo, HLA-C-restricted CMV-specific TCR beta clonotypes prevailed over the rest of the response. Of the TCR beta families, the public ones yielded a cumulative frequency that identified carriers of CMV plus the relevant HLA.

Using its own MiXCR run on the reads, TCRdb lists one record per CDR3 protein. Here the sample spans more than 85,000 distinct CDR3 sequences, 29% being singletons. This specimen was CD8+ T cells from cultured PBMCs, taken from culture after CMV antigen stimulation. The TCR comes from a human donor in good health (CMV status not recorded). Some clones in this sample may be carry-over from other donors' samples. The chain combines TRBV9 with TRBJ2-5; D call uncertain. The chain's CDR3 is CASSVGPVRETQYF. The CDR3 coding sequence is TGTGCCAGCAGCGTAGGACCCGTAAGGGAGACCCAGTACTTC.